Listed below are T cell receptor beta chains from one sample, sequenced in a study of blood T cell repertoires in COVID-19. Method: immunoSEQ multiplex PCR; TCRdb's copy keeps in-frame clones and lacks some. The data contain some 250,000 clones, 88% of them singletons. Sequenced: peripheral blood. The receptors stem from a human donor in a cohort sampled during active COVID-19. CDR3s include the opening cysteine and the closing phenylalanine or tryptophan. Where a row states a size, it is once, few, many or the class of an expanded clone; other rows omit it.

size	length	V	J	CDR3
NA	14	TRBV6-2/TRBV6-3	TRBJ1-2	CASNPQGVIYGYTF
NA	15	TRBV7-7	TRBJ2-5	CASSLSGGTQETQYF
NA	13	TRBV4-3	TRBJ1-2	CASSLPGGRGYTF
NA	19	TRBV11-3	TRBJ2-4	CASSGTGTPQGTTKNIQYF
NA	14	TRBV28	TRBJ2-1	CASSLMSSYNEQFF
NA	11	TRBV20-1	TRBJ1-1	CSARSGVEAFF
NA	15	TRBV4-1	TRBJ1-4	CASGPRDKRDEKLFF
NA	15	TRBV11-2	TRBJ1-3	CASSLRGLRENTIYF
few	16	TRBV27	TRBJ1-4	CASSSHRGGGYEKLFF
NA	14	TRBV24-1	TRBJ1-5	CATSDLTANQPQHF
once	14	TRBV6-5	TRBJ1-2	CASKTTATNYGYTF
NA	24	TRBV28	TRBJ2-1	CASSLRRYPKYTNFERADNNEQFF
NA	16	TRBV15	TRBJ1-1	CATSRGVGGVNTEAFF
NA	16	TRBV15	TRBJ1-5	CATSRDRGQGHQPQHF
NA	15	TRBV10-3	TRBJ1-5	CAISESTGEHQPQHF
NA	15	TRBV27	TRBJ2-7	CASNRWAGVLHEQYF
NA	16	TRBV10-3	TRBJ2-5	CAISPGLAGDQETQYF
few	15	TRBV3-1/TRBV3-2	TRBJ2-7	CASSQGTGGYVEQYF
NA	15	TRBV2	TRBJ2-1	CATMDARGSYNEQFF
NA	16	TRBV28	TRBJ1-1	CASSLQGQGGGAEAFF
NA	14	TRBV28	TRBJ2-7	CASIRGEFPIEQYF
NA	14	TRBV4-3	TRBJ1-1	CASSQDEKGAEAFF
NA	13	TRBV2	TRBJ1-1	CASGQGIITEAFF
NA	13	TRBV9	TRBJ1-3	CASSVDLGNTIYF
few	11	TRBV12-3/TRBV12-4	TRBJ1-5	CASSEGRPQHF
NA	16	TRBV11-2	TRBJ1-1	CASSLVGAGTRTEAFF
NA	14	TRBV7-5	TRBJ2-7	CVPGQRIKSYEQYF
NA	19	TRBV18	TRBJ2-7	CASSPRSPGLAGDFYEQYF
NA	15	TRBV30	TRBJ1-2	CAWSVGSTGAYGYTF
NA	15	TRBV13	TRBJ2-7	CASSLFDGQGYEQYF
NA	15	TRBV28	TRBJ1-3	CASSPRRSGGNTIYF
NA	15	TRBV30	TRBJ1-2	CAWSPDRLAGYGYTF
NA	14	TRBV5-1	TRBJ1-2	CASSRRGGIDGYTF
NA	14	TRBV30	TRBJ2-7	CAWSGLVRGYEQYF
NA	15	TRBV27	TRBJ1-5	CASSAGTGVRQPQHF
NA	17	TRBV6-2/TRBV6-3	TRBJ2-3	CASSYPSGGSSTDTQYF
NA	16	TRBV4-1	TRBJ2-7	CASSQESRTGTYEQYF
NA	15	TRBV28	TRBJ2-2	CAILTSGSNTGELFF
NA	15	TRBV7-2	TRBJ1-6	CASSLAGGISSPLHF
once	16	TRBV6-5	TRBJ2-7	CASSYSFRTGAYEQYF
NA	16	TRBV23-1	TRBJ2-1	CASSRPLAGDDNEQFF
NA	13	TRBV6-5	TRBJ2-7	CASSPSGNYEQYF